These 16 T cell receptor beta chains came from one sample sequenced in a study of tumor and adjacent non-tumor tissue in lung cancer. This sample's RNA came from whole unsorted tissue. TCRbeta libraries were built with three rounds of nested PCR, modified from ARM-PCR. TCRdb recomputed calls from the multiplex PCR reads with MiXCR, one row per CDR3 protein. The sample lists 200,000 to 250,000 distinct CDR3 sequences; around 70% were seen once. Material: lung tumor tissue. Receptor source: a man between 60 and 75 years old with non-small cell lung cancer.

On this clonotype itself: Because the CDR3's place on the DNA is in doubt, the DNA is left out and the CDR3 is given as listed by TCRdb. The CDR3 protein is CVNSLVGRGTEVFF. The chain uses TRBV11-2 and TRBJ1-1. CDR1 and CDR2 (germline): SGHAT, FQNNGV. The CDR3 length equals 14 residues, ends included.

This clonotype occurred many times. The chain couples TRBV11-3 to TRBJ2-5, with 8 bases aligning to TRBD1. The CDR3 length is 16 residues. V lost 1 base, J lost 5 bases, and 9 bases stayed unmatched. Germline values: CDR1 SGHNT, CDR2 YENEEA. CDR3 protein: CASSLGFQGARETQYF. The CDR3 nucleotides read TGTGCCAGCAGCTTAGGTTTCCAGGGGGCTAGGGAGACCCAGTACTTC.

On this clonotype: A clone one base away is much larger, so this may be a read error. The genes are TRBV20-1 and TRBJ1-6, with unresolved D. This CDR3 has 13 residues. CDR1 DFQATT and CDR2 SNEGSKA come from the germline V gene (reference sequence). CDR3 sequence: CCASRPDNSPLHF. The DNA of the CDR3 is TGCTGTGCTTCCCGCCCTGATAATTCACCCCTCCACTTT.

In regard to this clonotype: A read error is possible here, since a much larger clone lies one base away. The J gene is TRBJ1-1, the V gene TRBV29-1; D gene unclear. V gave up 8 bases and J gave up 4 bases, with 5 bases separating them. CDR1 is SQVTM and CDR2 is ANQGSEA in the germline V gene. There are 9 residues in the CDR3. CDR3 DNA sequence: TGCAGCCTTGGCACTGAAGCTTTCTTT. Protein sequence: CSLGTEAFF.

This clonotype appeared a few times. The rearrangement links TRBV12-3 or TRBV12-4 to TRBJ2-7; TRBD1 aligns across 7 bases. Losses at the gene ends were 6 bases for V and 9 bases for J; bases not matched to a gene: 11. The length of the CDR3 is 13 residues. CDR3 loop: CASRQTGRTAQYF. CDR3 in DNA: TGTGCCAGCAGACAGACAGGGAGAACGGCGCAGTACTTC.

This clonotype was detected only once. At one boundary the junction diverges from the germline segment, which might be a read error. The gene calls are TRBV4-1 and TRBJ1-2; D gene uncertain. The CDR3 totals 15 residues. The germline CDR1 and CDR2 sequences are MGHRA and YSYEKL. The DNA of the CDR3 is TGCGCCAGCAGCCGAGTACGGGAGGGTAACAATGGCTACACCTTC. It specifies CASSRVREGNNGYTF.

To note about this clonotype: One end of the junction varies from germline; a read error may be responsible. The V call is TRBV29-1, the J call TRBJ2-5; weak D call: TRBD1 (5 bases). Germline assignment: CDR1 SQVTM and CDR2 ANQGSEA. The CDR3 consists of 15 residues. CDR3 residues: CNADPTMGRVETHYF. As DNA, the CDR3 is TGCAACGCCGATCCTACAATGGGCAGGGTAGAGACCCATTACTTC. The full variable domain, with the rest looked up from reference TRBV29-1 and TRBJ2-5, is SAVISQKPSRDICQRGTSLTIQCQVDSQVTMMFWYRQQPGQSLTLIATANQGSEATYESGFVIDKFPISRPNLTFSTLTVSNMSPEDSSIYLCNADPTMGRVETHYFGPGTRLLVL.

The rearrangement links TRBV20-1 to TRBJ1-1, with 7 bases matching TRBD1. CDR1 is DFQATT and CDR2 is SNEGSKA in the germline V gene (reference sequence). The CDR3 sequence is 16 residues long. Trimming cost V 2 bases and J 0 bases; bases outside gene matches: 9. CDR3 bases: TGCAGTGCTAGATTAGGGACAGAGTTCATGAACACTGAAGCTTTCTTT. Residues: CSARLGTEFMNTEAFF.

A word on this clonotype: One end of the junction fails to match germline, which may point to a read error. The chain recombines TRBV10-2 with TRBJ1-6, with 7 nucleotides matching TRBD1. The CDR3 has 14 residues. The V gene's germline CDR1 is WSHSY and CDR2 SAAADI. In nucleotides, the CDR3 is TGCGACAGCAGACCCCACAGGGGTGGTTCACCCCTCCACTTT. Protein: CDSRPHRGGSPLHF.

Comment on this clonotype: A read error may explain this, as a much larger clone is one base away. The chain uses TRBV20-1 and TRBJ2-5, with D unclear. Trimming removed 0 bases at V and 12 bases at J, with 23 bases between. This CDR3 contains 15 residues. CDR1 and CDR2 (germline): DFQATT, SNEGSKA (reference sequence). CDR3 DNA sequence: TGCAGTGCTAGAGATCATCGGAGCGCCACCGATCTTAAGTACTTC. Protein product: CSARDHRSATDLKYF.

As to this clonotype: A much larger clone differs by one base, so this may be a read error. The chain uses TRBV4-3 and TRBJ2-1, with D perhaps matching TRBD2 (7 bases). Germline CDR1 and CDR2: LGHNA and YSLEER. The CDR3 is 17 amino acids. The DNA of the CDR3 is TGCGCCAGAAGCCAAGAAGGGGGAGCTAGCGGATACAATGAGCAGTTCTTC. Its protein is CARSQEGGASGYNEQFF.

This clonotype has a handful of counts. The CDR3 DNA sequence: TGCAGCGTTGAAGATCCCCACGGGGGGGCCTTAAATGAGCAGTTCTTC. Its translation: CSVEDPHGGALNEQFF. The V call is TRBV29-1, the J call TRBJ2-1; 8 nucleotides align to TRBD2. Per germline, CDR1 SQVTM and CDR2 ANQGSEA. V was pared by 0 bases and J by 7 bases, with 11 bases of the junction left unmatched. The CDR3 totals 16 residues.

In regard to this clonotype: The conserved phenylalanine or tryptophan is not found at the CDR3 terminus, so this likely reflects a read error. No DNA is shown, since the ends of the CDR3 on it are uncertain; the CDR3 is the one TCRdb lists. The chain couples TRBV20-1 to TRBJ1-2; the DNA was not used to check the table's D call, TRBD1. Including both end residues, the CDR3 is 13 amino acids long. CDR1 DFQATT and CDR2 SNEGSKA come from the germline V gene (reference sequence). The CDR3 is CSAAPGTTYGNTI.

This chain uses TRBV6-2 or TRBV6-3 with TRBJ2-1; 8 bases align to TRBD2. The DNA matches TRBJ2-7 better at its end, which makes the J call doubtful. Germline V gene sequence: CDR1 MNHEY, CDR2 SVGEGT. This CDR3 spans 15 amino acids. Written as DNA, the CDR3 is TGTGCCAGCAGTATAAGCGGGAGCTCCTACAATGAGCAGTACTTC. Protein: CASSISGSSYNEQYF.

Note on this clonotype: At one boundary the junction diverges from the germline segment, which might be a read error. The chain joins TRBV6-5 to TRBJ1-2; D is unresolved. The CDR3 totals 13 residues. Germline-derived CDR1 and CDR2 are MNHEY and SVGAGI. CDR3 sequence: CVSSNGSDYGYTF. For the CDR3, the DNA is TGTGTCAGCAGTAATGGGTCGGACTATGGCTACACCTTC.

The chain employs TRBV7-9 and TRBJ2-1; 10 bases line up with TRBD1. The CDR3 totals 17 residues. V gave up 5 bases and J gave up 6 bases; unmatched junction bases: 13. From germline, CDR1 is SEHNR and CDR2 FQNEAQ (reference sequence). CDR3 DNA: TGTGCCAGCAGCACCACCCGGGGGACAGGGGTCGGCAATGAGCAGTTCTTC. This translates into CASSTTRGTGVGNEQFF.